What follows describes a single T cell receptor beta chain. Its cognate antigen is unknown. The method was immunoSEQ multiplex PCR; TCRdb's version includes in-frame clones alone and lacks a portion of them. The sample contains 2,100,000 or so clones, approximately 94% of which appear only once. V lost 3 bases and J lost 6; bases outside the gene matches: 7. The germline gives CDR1 SGHTA, CDR2 FQGNSA. This CDR3 comprises 15 residues. The sample comes from a study of shared clonotypes between healthy human individuals. Study results and limitations: Sequencing depth was a factor that was expected to affect clonotype sharing among donors.

All donors were healthy HIV-negative adults lacking recent acute infections or vaccinations. All participating donors were Caucasian adults from Nashville, Tennessee. Subsets obtained from CD4+ cells comprised CD45RA+ naive and CD45RA-negative memory cells. The J gene is TRBJ2-7, the V gene TRBV7-2; 11 nucleotides align to TRBD2. The sequenced sample consisted of naive CD4+ T cells sorted from blood. Subset meaning: CD45RA+ positively selected. The origin of this receptor is a young man in good health. CDR3 sequence: CASSFDRLAGSEQYF. The CDR3 bases are TGTGCCAGCAGCTTCGACAGACTAGCGGGAAGCGAGCAGTACTTC.